The rows below give T cell receptor beta chains drawn from one sample of a study of PD-1 blockade in classical Hodgkin lymphoma. Generated by immunoSEQ multiplex PCR, the TCRdb table keeps only in-frame clones and is missing some. The table includes over 60,000 clones, more than 90% detected once. The input for sequencing was peripheral blood mononuclear cells (PBMCs), taken before the fourth cycle of nivolumab. All receptors derive from a human donor with classical Hodgkin lymphoma. Both conserved end residues are part of each CDR3. A D gene is named only where the DNA matches it firmly. Where a row states a size, it is once, few, many or the class of an expanded clone; other rows omit it.

NA,TRBD2,TRBJ2-1,TRBV7-8,CASSKAGLANEQFF,TGTGCCAGCAGCAAAGCGGGACTAGCTAATGAGCAGTTCTTC
NA,TRBD2,TRBJ2-2,TRBV19,CASSIIAGAGELFF,TGTGCCAGTAGTATCATAGCGGGAGCCGGGGAGCTGTTTTTT
NA,NA,TRBJ2-5,TRBV4-2,CASSQDQGDLQETQYF,TGTGCCAGCAGCCAAGATCAAGGGGACCTACAAGAGACCCAGTACTTC
NA,TRBD1,TRBJ2-3,TRBV28,CASSLLTGGAQYF,TGTGCCAGCAGTTTGCTGACAGGGGGAGCGCAGTATTTT
NA,NA,TRBJ1-1,TRBV6-5,CASRQAGGNTEAFF,TGTGCCAGCCGACAGGCGGGAGGGAACACTGAAGCTTTCTTT
NA,NA,TRBJ2-7,TRBV28,CASSPALTRAHEQYF,TGTGCCAGCAGCCCTGCCTTGACTAGGGCCCACGAGCAGTACTTC
NA,TRBD1,TRBJ2-7,TRBV11-2,CASRLDRGFDEQYF,TGTGCCAGCAGGCTCGACAGGGGCTTCGACGAGCAGTACTTC
NA,NA,TRBJ2-7,TRBV7-9,CASSLSQDYEQYF,TGTGCCAGCAGCTTATCCCAAGACTACGAGCAGTACTTC
NA,NA,TRBJ1-1,TRBV6-1,CASSGREEAFF,TGTGCCAGCAGTGGACGGGAGGAAGCTTTCTTT
NA,TRBD1,TRBJ2-1,TRBV10-2,CASSVRTGGGYNEQFF,TGCGCCAGCAGTGTGCGGACAGGGGGCGGGTACAATGAGCAGTTCTTC
NA,TRBD2,TRBJ2-7,TRBV14,CASSQAGGSSYEQYF,TGTGCCAGCAGCCAAGCGGGGGGAAGCTCCTACGAGCAGTACTTC
NA,NA,TRBJ2-7,TRBV6-5,CASSYRGPEGPYEQYF,TGTGCCAGCAGTTACCGCGGACCTGAAGGGCCCTACGAGCAGTACTTC
NA,TRBD2,TRBJ2-7,TRBV27,CASSLGGGGSYEQYF,TGTGCCAGCAGTTTAGGCGGGGGGGGATCCTACGAGCAGTACTTC
once,TRBD1,TRBJ2-3,TRBV10-1,CASSESTGGGDTQYF,TGCGCCAGCAGTGAGTCTACAGGGGGTGGGGATACGCAGTATTTT
few,TRBD1,TRBJ2-5,TRBV29-1,CSVRQGAQETQYF,TGCAGCGTTAGACAGGGGGCGCAAGAGACCCAGTACTTC
NA,TRBD1,TRBJ1-5,TRBV19,CASRQGGNQPQHF,TGTGCCAGCAGACAGGGAGGGAATCAGCCCCAGCATTTT
NA,NA,TRBJ2-2,TRBV5-1,CASRGPANTGELFF,TGCGCCAGCCGGGGACCCGCGAACACCGGGGAGCTGTTTTTT
NA,TRBD2,TRBJ2-7,TRBV5-1,CASSRGTTSYEQYF,TGCGCCAGCAGCCGCGGGACTACCTCTTACGAGCAGTACTTC
NA,NA,TRBJ2-2,TRBV2,CASSLGTGELFF,TGTGCCAGCAGCTTGGGGACCGGGGAGCTGTTTTTT
NA,NA,TRBJ2-5,TRBV7-9,CASSSALVETQYF,TGTGCCAGCAGCTCCGCACTAGTGGAGACCCAGTACTTC
NA,TRBD2,TRBJ2-7,TRBV14,CASSWGLATLYEQYF,TGTGCCAGCAGCTGGGGACTAGCTACACTCTACGAGCAGTACTTC
NA,NA,TRBJ2-7,TRBV5-5,CASSYRPSSYEQYF,TGTGCCAGCAGCTACAGACCGAGCTCCTACGAGCAGTACTTC
once,TRBD2,TRBJ2-1,TRBV2,CASYGVSGSNEQFF,TGTGCCAGCTATGGGGTGAGCGGGAGTAATGAGCAGTTCTTC
NA,NA,TRBJ1-2,TRBV6-1,CASRGGGGYTF,TGTGCCAGCAGGGGTGGGGGTGGCTACACCTTC
NA,NA,TRBJ1-6,TRBV11-2,CASSLGRVSYNSPLHF,TGTGCCAGCAGCTTAGGCAGGGTCTCCTATAATTCACCCCTCCACTTT
once,NA,TRBJ2-1,TRBV7-3,CASSPRADGSYNEQFF,TGTGCCAGCAGCCCGCGAGCAGACGGCTCCTACAATGAGCAGTTCTTC
NA,NA,TRBJ2-3,TRBV5-1,CASSLLPELTDTQYF,TGCGCCAGCAGCTTGTTGCCGGAACTCACAGATACGCAGTATTTT
NA,NA,TRBJ2-2,TRBV27,CASSFGPGELFF,TGTGCCAGCAGTTTTGGTCCCGGGGAGCTGTTTTTT
NA,NA,TRBJ2-6,TRBV4-2,CASSQEGRRISGANVLTF,TGTGCCAGCAGCCAAGAAGGGCGCAGGATCTCTGGGGCCAACGTCCTGACTTTC
NA,TRBD1,TRBJ2-7,TRBV5-4,CASSLGTADRGLEQYF,TGTGCCAGCAGCTTGGGGACCGCCGACAGGGGGCTCGAGCAGTACTTC
once,TRBD2,TRBJ2-5,TRBV7-2,CASSLGRTSGGQETQYF,TGTGCCAGCAGCTTAGGTCGGACTAGCGGGGGACAAGAGACCCAGTACTTC
once,NA,TRBJ2-4,TRBV2,CASRTGEVSKNIQYF,TGTGCCAGCAGGACCGGGGAGGTGAGCAAAAACATTCAGTACTTC
NA,NA,TRBJ2-7,TRBV10-3,CATGRVGSYEQYF,TGTGCCACAGGACGGGTTGGGTCCTACGAGCAGTACTTC
NA,TRBD2,TRBJ2-3,TRBV28,CASSTTSSGSADTQYF,TGTGCCAGCAGTACAACCTCTAGCGGGAGTGCAGATACGCAGTATTTT
once,NA,TRBJ2-7,TRBV19,CASSIQGKGGYEQYF,TGTGCCAGTAGTATACAGGGAAAGGGTGGATACGAGCAGTACTTC
NA,NA,TRBJ2-7,TRBV4-2,CASSQASFSYEQYF,TGTGCCAGCAGCCAAGCTAGCTTCTCCTACGAGCAGTACTTC
NA,NA,TRBJ2-2,TRBV6-1,CASRNEGFGELFF,TGTGCCAGCAGGAACGAGGGTTTCGGGGAGCTGTTTTTT
NA,NA,TRBJ2-2,TRBV29-1,CSVEAGRLNTGELFF,TGCAGCGTTGAAGCGGGCAGGCTGAACACCGGGGAGCTGTTTTTT
NA,NA,TRBJ2-6,TRBV9,CASSRGQAGANVLTF,TGTGCCAGCAGCCGGGGACAAGCTGGGGCCAACGTCCTGACTTTC
NA,NA,TRBJ1-2,TRBV11-3,CASSLEAEYYGYTF,TGTGCCAGCAGCTTAGAGGCGGAATACTATGGCTACACCTTC
NA,TRBD2,TRBJ2-1,TRBV14,CASSQEFGLDPYNEQFF,TGTGCCAGCAGCCAAGAGTTTGGACTAGACCCCTACAATGAGCAGTTCTTC
few,TRBD1,TRBJ2-1,TRBV18,CASSPEGQGSYNEQFF,TGTGCCAGCTCACCAGAGGGACAGGGCTCCTACAATGAGCAGTTCTTC
NA,NA,TRBJ2-1,TRBV29-1,CSVGKTGFSYNEQFF,TGCAGCGTTGGGAAAACAGGGTTCTCCTACAATGAGCAGTTCTTC
NA,NA,TRBJ2-5,TRBV14,CASRGDLQETQYF,TGTGCCAGCAGGGGGGACCTCCAAGAGACCCAGTACTTC
NA,NA,TRBJ2-3,TRBV6-4,CASSDGASAQYF,TGTGCCAGCAGTGACGGGGCTTCTGCACAGTATTTT
NA,NA,TRBJ2-5,TRBV10-2,CASRRQEETQYF,TGCGCCAGCCGTCGACAGGAAGAGACCCAGTACTTC
NA,TRBD1,TRBJ1-1,TRBV5-4,CAGGQGDNTEAFF,TGTGCCGGGGGACAGGGAGATAACACTGAAGCTTTCTTT
NA,NA,TRBJ1-1,TRBV6-1,CASSGKTLPDTEAFF,TGTGCCAGCAGTGGCAAGACACTCCCCGACACTGAAGCTTTCTTT
NA,TRBD2,TRBJ2-3,TRBV19,CASRRRGGEDTQYF,TGTGCCAGTAGGCGGCGGGGGGGCGAAGATACGCAGTATTTT
NA,NA,TRBJ1-6,TRBV6-5,CASSSGTGHNSPLHF,TGTGCCAGCAGTTCAGGGACCGGGCATAATTCACCCCTCCACTTT
NA,TRBD1,TRBJ1-5,TRBV13,CASSRDRVNQPQHF,TGTGCCAGCAGCAGGGACAGGGTCAATCAGCCCCAGCATTTT
NA,TRBD1,TRBJ1-5,TRBV6-1,CASSERRQGQQHF,TGTGCCAGCAGTGAAAGGCGACAGGGGCAACAGCATTTT
NA,TRBD2,TRBJ2-1,TRBV28,CASTGTSGKTTREQFF,TGTGCCAGCACCGGGACTAGCGGGAAGACCACACGGGAGCAGTTCTTC
NA,TRBD1,TRBJ2-7,TRBV11-2,CASSFPSGTGSYEQYF,TGTGCCAGCAGCTTTCCATCCGGGACAGGGTCCTACGAGCAGTACTTC
NA,TRBD2,TRBJ2-1,TRBV10-3,CAISESTRGGRYEQFF,TGTGCCATCAGTGAGTCGACGCGGGGGGGCCGCTATGAGCAGTTCTTC
NA,NA,TRBJ1-1,TRBV28,CASSSAGTTNTEAFF,TGTGCCAGCAGTTCTGCAGGGACAACCAACACTGAAGCTTTCTTT
NA,NA,TRBJ2-7,TRBV7-8,CASSGSGGIYEQYF,TGTGCCAGCAGCGGTAGTGGGGGCATCTACGAGCAGTACTTC
NA,TRBD1,TRBJ1-1,TRBV2,CASSAGTVNTEAFF,TGTGCCAGCAGCGCCGGGACAGTGAACACTGAAGCTTTCTTT